The 9 T cell receptor beta chains below were found in one sample sequenced in a study of CD8 T cells in Susac syndrome. After extraction with the RNeasy kit, about 0.5 to 1 ug of the RNA was reverse transcribed using random hexamers. TCRdb redid the calling of the immunoSEQ multiplex PCR reads with MiXCR, one entry per CDR3 protein. The sample carries approximately 140,000 distinct CDR3 sequences, around 75% recorded once. The specimen sequenced was CD8+ T cells from PBMCs. The receptors stem from a human donor with multiple sclerosis.

This chain links TRBV19 with TRBJ2-1, with D hard to call. The V gene's germline CDR1 is LNHDA and CDR2 SQIVND (reference sequence). This CDR3 has 15 amino acids. Trimming cost V 3 bases and J 5 bases, with 14 bases left between them. The CDR3 sequence is CASSIGLGPHNEQFF. The CDR3 coding sequence is TGTGCCAGTAGTATTGGGCTAGGACCCCACAATGAGCAGTTCTTC.

The chain employs TRBV2 and TRBJ1-2; the D gene is possibly TRBD1 (5 bases). Trimming stripped 7 bases from V and 8 bases from J, with 23 bases between. This CDR3 is 15 amino acids long. The germline V gene has CDR1 SNHLY and CDR2 FYNNEI. The CDR3 sequence: CASTGGTRLLEGYTF. The CDR3 region has the DNA TGTGCCAGCACCGGGGGGACCCGCCTATTAGAGGGCTACACCTTC.

V usage is TRBV7-9 and J usage is TRBJ1-3; D remains ambiguous. Germline loops: CDR1 SEHNR, CDR2 FQNEAQ (reference sequence). This CDR3 has 14 amino acids. V was shortened by 6 bases and J by 0 bases, with 9 bases between the two germline ends. The CDR3 reads CASSWTVSGNTIYF. Written as DNA, the CDR3 is TGTGCCAGCAGTTGGACGGTCTCTGGAAACACCATATATTTT.

The chain couples TRBV11-2 to TRBJ1-2, with D unresolved. Germline CDR1 is SGHAT and CDR2 is FQNNGV. The CDR3 extends over 14 amino acids. V shed 2 bases and J shed 0 bases, with 7 bases lying between them. This CDR3 reads CASSLSRSNYGYTF. The CDR3, as DNA: TGTGCCAGCAGCTTATCCAGGTCTAACTATGGCTACACCTTC.

This clonotype was counted only a few times. This CDR3 reads CASSYEEDYGYTF. In DNA form, the CDR3 reads TGTGCCAGCAGTTACGAGGAGGACTATGGCTACACCTTC. The V and J genes are TRBV6-2 or TRBV6-3 and TRBJ1-2; D is unresolved. The ends were cut back, 2 bases at V and 3 bases at J, with 7 bases in the middle. Germline assignment: CDR1 MNHEY and CDR2 SVGEGT. This CDR3 spans 13 amino acids.

The V and J genes are TRBV20-1 and TRBJ1-3; unclear D gene. V lost 3 bases and J 0 bases, leaving 3 bases between the germline ends. CDR1 and CDR2 from the germline V gene are DFQATT and SNEGSKA (reference sequence). The CDR3 totals 12 residues. CDR3 in DNA: TGCAGTGCTAGCAGCTCTGGAAACACCATATATTTT. Translation gives CSASSSGNTIYF.

The V and J genes are TRBV27 and TRBJ2-7; 9 bases map to TRBD1. The CDR3 contains 15 residues. The V and J ends lost 0 bases and 4 bases, in that order; junction bases with no gene match: 4. Germline assignment: CDR1 MNHEY and CDR2 SMNVEV (reference sequence). The CDR3 loop reads CASSLSAGTGYEQYF. In nucleotides, the CDR3 is TGTGCCAGCAGTTTATCAGCCGGGACAGGGTACGAGCAGTACTTC.

This chain joins TRBV9 and TRBJ2-2; the match to TRBD2 covers 8 bases. Germline values: CDR1 SGDLS, CDR2 YYNGEE. After removal of 3 bases from V and 4 bases from J, the junction contained 8 bases not matched to a gene. The CDR3 has 16 residues. CDR3 residues: CASSGPGGVGTGELFF. The CDR3 DNA sequence: TGTGCCAGCAGCGGACCGGGAGGGGTGGGCACCGGGGAGCTGTTTTTT.

The J gene is TRBJ1-2, the V gene TRBV7-9; 8 positions agree with TRBD1. Germline V CDR1 and CDR2: SEHNR, FQNEAQ (reference sequence). The CDR3 consists of 17 residues. V was pared by 4 bases and J by 1 base, with 11 bases of the junction left unmatched. The CDR3 region is CASSSTVDRGLNYGYTF. In DNA form, the CDR3 reads TGTGCCAGCAGCTCCACCGTAGACAGGGGACTTAACTATGGCTACACCTTC.